The 14 T cell receptor beta chains listed next were all sequenced from one sample in a study of cytomegalovirus exposure and HLA in healthy donors. The repertoire was sequenced with immunoSEQ multiplex PCR; TCRdb's copy has only in-frame clones and lacks some. The sample has 150,000 to 200,000 clones; roughly 82% are singletons. The sample taken for sequencing was PBMCs. The receptors come from a woman younger than 35 in good health and CMV-seronegative.

This chain joins TRBV7-2 and TRBJ1-5; a weak D match, TRBD1 (5 bases). V was clipped by 3 bases and J by 4 bases, with 19 bases between them. CDR3 size: 17 residues. Germline assignment: CDR1 SGHTA and CDR2 FQGNSA. The chain's CDR3 is CASSFGGGRSGNQPQHF. CDR3 bases: TGTGCCAGCAGCTTCGGGGGAGGGCGGTCGGGGAATCAGCCCCAGCATTTT.

The chain carries TRBV6-4 and TRBJ2-3; D is possibly TRBD1 (7 bases). This CDR3 is built from 16 residues. V shed 2 bases and J shed 0 bases, with 12 bases lying between them. CDR1 and CDR2 (germline): MRHNA, SNTAGT. The CDR3 region has the DNA TGTGCCAGCAGTGACCGCGGGACAGCTAGCACAGATACGCAGTATTTT. Its translation: CASSDRGTASTDTQYF.

V and J are TRBV4-1 and TRBJ2-2; possible D gene TRBD2, 6 bases. The CDR3 covers 19 residues. V was clipped by 2 bases and J by 1 base, with 20 bases between them. Germline V CDR1 and CDR2: MGHRA, YSYEKL. For the CDR3, the DNA is TGCGCCAGCAGCCAATACCCCCCGTGGGGGGAATTGAACACCGGGGAGCTGTTTTTT. Its protein product is CASSQYPPWGELNTGELFF.

The V call is TRBV5-1, the J call TRBJ2-1; a weak D match, TRBD1 (5 bases). CDR1 is SGHRS, CDR2 YFSETQ, per germline. This CDR3 is built from 16 residues. V was cut by 3 bases and J by 2 bases, with 15 bases left in between. This chain's CDR3 is CASSYDGAVTYNEQFF. The CDR3 DNA sequence: TGCGCCAGCAGCTACGATGGGGCGGTGACCTACAATGAGCAGTTCTTC.

V usage is TRBV19 and J usage is TRBJ2-4; 9 positions agree with TRBD1. The V gene end was trimmed by 4 bases and the J gene end by 6 bases; junction bases not matched to a gene: 13. CDR1 and CDR2 from the germline V gene are LNHDA and SQIVND (reference sequence). This CDR3 spans 17 amino acids. CDR3 in amino acids: CASSRGEGQGFANIQYF. Written as DNA, the CDR3 is TGTGCCAGTAGTAGGGGTGAGGGACAGGGTTTTGCAAACATTCAGTACTTC.

V usage is TRBV19 and J usage is TRBJ1-1; D may be TRBD1 (6 bases). The CDR3 totals 14 residues. The V gene lost 3 bases and the J gene lost 1 base, with 9 bases spanning the gap. The germline gives CDR1 LNHDA, CDR2 SQIVND (reference sequence). The CDR3 bases are TGTGCCAGTAGTATCCGGGACAAGAACACTGAAGCTTTCTTT. It codes for CASSIRDKNTEAFF.

V and J are TRBV7-9 and TRBJ1-1; no firm D call. V was clipped by 5 bases and J by 3 bases, with 13 bases between them. Germline V lookup: CDR1 SEHNR, CDR2 FQNEAQ (reference sequence). The CDR3 sequence is 14 residues long. The CDR3 nucleotides are TGTGCCAGCAGCCCGGCGGGAATGGACACTGAAGCTTTCTTT. It encodes CASSPAGMDTEAFF.

This chain joins TRBV5-4 and TRBJ2-6; D remains unclear. CDR3 length: 14 residues. The V end was cut by 5 bases, the J end by 0 bases, with 6 bases between. The germline CDR1 and CDR2 sequences are SGHNT and YYREEE (reference sequence). CDR3 amino acids: CASRTGSGANVLTF. Written as DNA, the CDR3 is TGTGCCAGCAGGACGGGCTCTGGGGCCAACGTCCTGACTTTC. Together with reference TRBV5-4 and TRBJ2-6, the CDR3 gives the full variable domain: ETGVTQSPTHLIKTRGQQVTLRCSSQSGHNTVSWYQQALGQGPQFIFQYYREEENGRGNFPPRFSGLQFPNYSSELNVNALELDDSALYLCASRTGSGANVLTFGAGSRLTVL.

The gene calls are TRBV19 and TRBJ2-2; the D gene is possibly TRBD2 (6 bases). The CDR3 is made up of 17 amino acids. CDR1 LNHDA and CDR2 SQIVND come from the germline V gene (reference sequence). V was pared by 5 bases and J by 1 base, with 17 bases between. CDR3 residues: CASSSPRLGLNTGELFF. The CDR3 coding sequence is TGTGCCAGTAGTTCCCCGAGACTAGGATTGAACACCGGGGAGCTGTTTTTT. Together with reference TRBV19 and TRBJ2-2, the CDR3 gives the full variable domain: DGGITQSPKYLFRKEGQNVTLSCEQNLNHDAMYWYRQDPGQGLRLIYYSQIVNDFQKGDIAEGYSVSREKKESFPLTVTSAQKNPTAFYLCASSSPRLGLNTGELFFGEGSRLTVL.

In nucleotides, the CDR3 is TGCGCCAGCAGCCAAGATCTGGGGGCACCCTCCTACGAGCAGTACTTC. Translated, it gives CASSQDLGAPSYEQYF. The V gene is TRBV4-1, the J gene TRBJ2-7, with D perhaps matching TRBD1 (6 bases). CDR1 and CDR2 from the germline V gene are MGHRA and YSYEKL. The CDR3 loop spans 16 amino acids. Deletions cut 0 bases from V and 0 bases from J, with 12 bases between.

The gene calls are TRBV5-1 and TRBJ1-3; D not resolved. The length of the CDR3 is 17 residues. V shed 4 bases and J shed 2 bases, with 19 bases lying between them. Germline CDR1 is SGHRS and CDR2 is YFSETQ. The CDR3, as DNA: TGCGCCAGCAGCCGCGAGGGCCGCGGTGACACTGGAAACACCATATATTTT. Translating gives CASSREGRGDTGNTIYF.

The rearrangement uses TRBV7-9 and TRBJ1-4; D not certain. The CDR3 length is 16 residues. Germline CDR1 reads SEHNR; CDR2 reads FQNEAQ (reference sequence). Trimming took off 5 bases at V and 7 bases at J, with 20 bases between the two ends. The CDR3: CASSPYGRQQGEKLFF. For the CDR3, the DNA is TGTGCCAGCAGCCCCTACGGGAGGCAGCAAGGTGAAAAACTGTTTTTT.

The gene calls are TRBV9 and TRBJ2-2, with TRBD2 identical over 10 bases. Losses at the gene ends were 6 bases for V and 3 bases for J; bases not matched to a gene: 8. Germline-derived CDR1 and CDR2 are SGDLS and YYNGEE. The CDR3 spans 16 residues. CDR3 nucleotides: TGTGCCAGCACAAATCTAGCGGGAGATTACACCGGGGAGCTGTTTTTT. Translated: CASTNLAGDYTGELFF.

The V and J genes are TRBV2 and TRBJ2-5; 8 nucleotides match TRBD2. Germline values: CDR1 SNHLY, CDR2 FYNNEI. The CDR3 length is 16 residues. V dropped 7 bases and J dropped 1; count of bases not matched to a gene: 11. The CDR3 nucleotides are TGTGCCAGCAAACTCCAGACCGGACTAGCCCAAGAGACCCAGTACTTC. Translating gives CASKLQTGLAQETQYF. Looking up the rest from reference TRBV2 and TRBJ2-5 gives the full variable domain: EPEVTQTPSHQVTQMGQEVILRCVPISNHLYFYWYRQILGQKVEFLVSFYNNEISEKSEIFDDQFSVERPDGSNFTLKIRSTKLEDSAMYFCASKLQTGLAQETQYFGPGTRLLVL.